What follows are 28 T cell receptor beta chains derived from one specimen sequenced in a study of post-analysis software for immune sequencing data. Antigen specificity for these receptors is unknown. Sequencing libraries made from TCR beta cDNA carried unique molecular identifiers. TCRdb re-called the PCR reads through MiXCR, storing one row per CDR3 protein. This table holds roughly 620,000 distinct CDR3 sequences, roughly 47% found once. Findings and caveats of the study: Comparison of patients with controls showed five or six TRBV segments more frequent in patients, TRBV5-6, TRBV5-1 and TRBV20-1 among them.

Sequenced: blood. The receptors come from a girl under 18 with multiple sclerosis.

This clonotype was picked up a small number of times. The chain uses TRBV20-1 and TRBJ1-5; D gene uncertain. CDR1 and CDR2 (germline): DFQATT, SNEGSKA (reference sequence). The CDR3 has 13 residues. V was shortened by 1 base and J by 3 bases, with 7 bases between the two germline ends. CDR3 loop: CSARGPFNQPQHF. The CDR3 DNA sequence: TGCAGTGCTAGAGGGCCATTCAATCAGCCCCAGCATTTT.

The chain recombines TRBV2 with TRBJ2-7; 10 bases map to TRBD1. Per germline, CDR1 SNHLY and CDR2 FYNNEI. This CDR3 region has 15 residues. Trimming cost V 1 base and J 2 bases; bases outside gene matches: 2. Written as DNA, the CDR3 is TGTGCCAGCAGTGAAGGGACAGGGGGTCCCTACGAGCAGTACTTC. Translated: CASSEGTGGPYEQYF.

The chain employs TRBV5-1 and TRBJ2-3; D might be TRBD2 (5 bases). Deletions cut 1 base from V and 2 bases from J, with 20 bases between. This CDR3 contains 18 residues. CDR1 SGHRS and CDR2 YFSETQ come from the germline V gene. For the CDR3, the DNA is TGCGCCAGCAGCTTGATGCGGGTCCAACTCCTTACCACAGATACGCAGTATTTT. It yields the protein CASSLMRVQLLTTDTQYF.

The rearrangement uses TRBV10-3 and TRBJ2-7; 7 nucleotides match TRBD1. The CDR3 spans 16 residues. Losses at the gene ends were 0 bases for V and 7 bases for J; bases not matched to a gene: 12. Germline assignment: CDR1 ENHRY and CDR2 SYGVKD. CDR3 region: CAISESYRGAEWEQYF. CDR3 bases: TGTGCCATCAGTGAGTCGTACAGGGGAGCGGAATGGGAGCAGTACTTC.

This chain links TRBV20-1 with TRBJ1-1, with 7 bases identical to TRBD1. Unmatched junction bases numbered 7, after V lost 5 bases and J lost 1 base. CDR3 length: 14 amino acids. The germline gives CDR1 DFQATT, CDR2 SNEGSKA (reference sequence). CDR3 nucleotides: TGCAGTGCTCGACAGGGCGCGAAGAACACTGAAGCTTTCTTT. It specifies CSARQGAKNTEAFF.

CDR3 amino acids: CASSGQVFGYTF. The CDR3 nucleotides are TGTGCCAGCAGTGGACAGGTCTTTGGCTACACCTTC. This chain uses TRBV2 with TRBJ1-2; D is perhaps TRBD1 (6 bases). CDR3 length equals 12 residues. Trimming cost V 4 bases and J 7 bases, with 10 bases left between them. The germline V gene has CDR1 SNHLY and CDR2 FYNNEI.

This clonotype was observed a handful of times. The chain couples TRBV20-1 to TRBJ1-2; 9 bases match TRBD1. V was pared by 6 bases and J by 3 bases, with 8 bases of the junction left unmatched. The length of the CDR3 is 14 residues. CDR1 and CDR2 (germline): DFQATT, SNEGSKA (reference sequence). DNA for the CDR3: TGCAGTGCGGCCAACAGGGGGCGCTACTATGGCTACACCTTC. Translated: CSAANRGRYYGYTF.

This clonotype was seen more than once but under ten times. The chain has TRBV5-1 and TRBJ2-3, with D hard to call. Germline V gene lookup returns CDR1 SGHRS and CDR2 YFSETQ. V shed 4 bases and J shed 2 bases, with 11 bases lying between them. The CDR3 runs 14 residues. CDR3 DNA sequence: TGCGCCAGCAGCGCTATGGTGTTCACAGATACGCAGTATTTT. This codes for CASSAMVFTDTQYF.

The chain links TRBV11-2 to TRBJ2-7, with unresolved D. V gave up 3 bases and J gave up 1 base, with 25 bases separating them. Germline assignment: CDR1 SGHAT and CDR2 FQNNGV. The CDR3 loop spans 19 amino acids. The CDR3 sequence is CASSLGLMGPPRWSYEQYF. DNA of the CDR3: TGTGCCAGCAGCTTGGGATTGATGGGCCCCCCACGTTGGTCCTACGAGCAGTACTTC.

The CDR3 coding sequence is TGCAGTGTTAAGGACCTGGCAGGGCCAAATTTGGAATTATCTGAAGCTTTCTTT. Its translation is CSVKDLAGPNLELSEAFF. The rearrangement links TRBV20-1 to TRBJ1-1; the D gene is possibly TRBD1 (5 bases). Germline values: CDR1 DFQATT, CDR2 SNEGSKA (reference sequence). This CDR3 has 18 amino acids. Between the trimmed V and J ends, which lost 7 bases and 6 bases, there was a span of 33 bases.

This clonotype was found a few times. The chain is built from TRBV5-1 and TRBJ2-5; 10 bases agree with TRBD2. Per the germline V gene, CDR1 is SGHRS and CDR2 is YFSETQ. The V gene end was trimmed by 0 bases and the J gene end by 0 bases; junction bases not matched to a gene: 2. This CDR3 has 16 residues. CDR3 in amino acids: CASSLGLAGDQETQYF. In nucleotides, the CDR3 is TGCGCCAGCAGCTTGGGGCTAGCGGGGGACCAAGAGACCCAGTACTTC.

The V gene is TRBV7-9, the J gene TRBJ2-7, with unresolved D. The CDR3 consists of 14 residues. Germline CDR1 and CDR2: SEHNR and FQNEAQ (reference sequence). V was cut by 4 bases and J by 0 bases, with 10 bases left in between. The CDR3 region is CASSWAVSSYEQYF. CDR3 nucleotide sequence: TGTGCCAGCAGCTGGGCCGTCAGCTCCTACGAGCAGTACTTC.

This chain connects TRBV12-3 or TRBV12-4 to TRBJ1-2, with 12 nucleotides matching TRBD1. This CDR3 contains 17 residues. V trimming: 5 bases; J trimming: 0 bases; junction bases outside the gene matches: 7. The CDR3, as DNA: TGTGCCAGCAGTCCGGGACAGGGGGCCTCCACTAACTATGGCTACACCTTC. Residues: CASSPGQGASTNYGYTF.

The chain has TRBV5-1 and TRBJ2-7; D is perhaps TRBD1 (6 bases). There are 13 residues in the CDR3. The V end lost 2 bases, the J end lost 4 bases, and 10 bases lay between the germline ends. Germline CDR1 SGHRS, CDR2 YFSETQ. The CDR3 spells CASSLLDRYEQYF. The DNA for the CDR3 is TGCGCCAGCAGCTTACTGGACAGATACGAGCAGTACTTC.

This clonotype was counted between two and nine times. V usage is TRBV15 and J usage is TRBJ2-3; D unresolved. CDR3 length: 14 amino acids. With 1 base removed from V and 3 bases from J, the gap between germline ends came to 8 bases. Germline loops: CDR1 LNHNV, CDR2 YYDKDF (reference sequence). The CDR3 is CATSRGVKTDTQYF. In DNA form, the CDR3 reads TGTGCCACCAGCAGAGGGGTCAAAACAGATACGCAGTATTTT.

The chain couples TRBV7-6 to TRBJ1-1; 7 nucleotides align to TRBD1. CDR1 is SGHVS and CDR2 is FNYEAQ in the germline V gene. The CDR3 consists of 14 residues. Trimming removed 4 bases from V and 6 bases from J; junction bases left unmatched: 8. The CDR3 loop is CASSSRQGGSEAFF. In DNA form, the CDR3 reads TGTGCCAGCAGCTCCAGACAGGGAGGGTCTGAAGCTTTCTTT.

This clonotype has just a few counts. V is TRBV20-1 and J is TRBJ2-5; TRBD1 agrees at 9 bases. The CDR3 length is 15 residues. J lost 3 bases, V lost 5 bases, and 10 bases had no gene match. In germline, CDR1 is DFQATT, CDR2 SNEGSKA (reference sequence). DNA for the CDR3: TGCAGTGCTCTAGGGGGACAGGGAGAGAAAGAGACCCAGTACTTC. This translates into CSALGGQGEKETQYF.

Turning to this clonotype: A read error is possible here, since a much larger clone lies one base away. This sequence joins TRBV10-2 and TRBJ2-5; tentative D call: TRBD1 (6 bases). The J call may be faulty, since TRBJ2-1 better matches the DNA end. Germline V lookup: CDR1 WSHSY, CDR2 SAAADI. This CDR3 region has 12 residues. CDR3 sequence reads: CASRQGAETQFF. CDR3 in DNA: TGCGCCAGCAGACAGGGAGCCGAGACCCAGTTCTTC.

J is TRBJ2-7 and V is TRBV30; D remains ambiguous. Between the trimmed V and J ends, which lost 1 base and 2 bases, there was a span of 12 bases. CDR3 size: 14 residues. CDR1 and CDR2 (germline): GTSNPN, SVGIG (reference sequence). As DNA, the CDR3 is TGTGCCTGGAGTGGAGGATTAATACCCTACGAGCAGTACTTC. Protein product: CAWSGGLIPYEQYF.

For this clonotype: This sequence may be a read error, since a much larger clone differs from it by one base. The rearrangement uses TRBV7-2 and TRBJ2-5; tentatively, D is TRBD1 or TRBD2 (5 bases each). This CDR3 is built from 12 residues. The germline CDR1 and CDR2 sequences are SGHTA and FQGNSA. Trimming pared 3 bases from V and 11 bases from J, leaving 13 bases between. The CDR3 loop reads CASSFVGDVQYF. CDR3 sequence (DNA): TGTGCCAGCAGCTTTGTGGGGGACGTGCAGTACTTC.

V and J are TRBV7-9 and TRBJ2-3, with D maybe TRBD2 (6 bases). Germline values: CDR1 SEHNR, CDR2 FQNEAQ (reference sequence). V dropped 5 bases and J dropped 9 bases, with 18 bases sitting between them. There are 14 residues in the CDR3. CDR3: CASSPINGEETQYF. CDR3 nucleotides: TGTGCCAGCAGCCCCATCAACGGGGAGGAGACGCAGTATTTT.

This clonotype has only a few counts. Here the CDR3 reads CASRRQGAFSSSYEQYF. In DNA, the CDR3 is TGTGCCAGCCGTAGGCAGGGGGCATTCTCGAGCTCCTACGAGCAGTACTTC. The gene calls are TRBV27 and TRBJ2-7; 8 nucleotides line up with TRBD1. CDR3 length equals 17 residues. From germline, CDR1 is MNHEY and CDR2 SMNVEV (reference sequence). With V trimmed by 8 bases and J by 0 bases, 15 bases remained unmatched.

The chain joins TRBV12-3 or TRBV12-4 to TRBJ2-7; possible D gene TRBD2, 5 bases. Trimming left V 2 bases short and J 2 bases short, with 13 bases between. This CDR3 is 15 amino acids long. CDR3 protein: CASSLRGSGTYEQYF. The CDR3, as DNA: TGTGCCAGCAGTTTACGGGGTTCGGGGACCTACGAGCAGTACTTC.

The V call is TRBV7-3, the J call TRBJ2-3, with D perhaps matching TRBD1 (7 bases). The CDR3 is 14 residues long. V was cut by 7 bases and J by 3 bases, with 14 bases left in between. Germline V gene sequence: CDR1 SGHTA, CDR2 FQGTGA. Written as DNA, the CDR3 is TGTGCCAGCATGCCAGGGGGGCTGACAGATACGCAGTATTTT. Its protein product is CASMPGGLTDTQYF.

CDR3 region: CASSEPHGANVLTF. In nucleotides, the CDR3 is TGTGCCAGCAGTGAACCCCATGGGGCCAACGTCCTGACTTTC. This chain uses TRBV25-1 with TRBJ2-6, with D uncertain. This CDR3 contains 14 residues. The V gene's germline CDR1 is MGHDK and CDR2 SYGVNS. The V end was cut by 2 bases, the J end by 3 bases, with 5 bases between. The complete variable domain, with remaining parts taken from reference TRBV25-1 and TRBJ2-6, reads EADIYQTPRYLVIGTGKKITLECSQTMGHDKMYWYQQDPGMELHLIHYSYGVNSTEKGDLSSESTVSRIRTEHFPLTLESARPSHTSQYLCASSEPHGANVLTFGAGSRLTVL.

The chain recombines TRBV29-1 with TRBJ2-7; perhaps D is TRBD1 or TRBD2 (5 bases each). CDR3 length: 13 residues. Germline CDR1 and CDR2: SQVTM and ANQGSEA. V lost 3 bases and J lost 7, with 16 bases in between. The CDR3 sequence is CSVEGQGEAEQYF. In DNA form, the CDR3 reads TGCAGCGTTGAGGGGCAGGGAGAGGCGGAGCAGTACTTC.

The chain joins TRBV9 to TRBJ2-7; 8 positions agree with TRBD1. CDR3 length: 16 residues. J gave up 0 bases and V 4 bases, and 9 bases lay outside the gene matches. Germline assignment: CDR1 SGDLS and CDR2 YYNGEE. This CDR3 is CASSQTPDRDSYEQYF. CDR3 nucleotide sequence: TGTGCCAGCAGCCAAACACCGGACAGGGACTCCTACGAGCAGTACTTC.

This sequence joins TRBV18 and TRBJ1-5, with 8 bases identical to TRBD1. The V segment lost 4 bases and the J segment 0 bases; nucleotides outside the gene matches: 5. Germline CDR1 KGHSH, CDR2 LQKENI. The CDR3 consists of 16 residues. CDR3 region: CASSLETGDSNQPQHF. The CDR3 nucleotides are TGTGCCAGCTCACTGGAGACAGGGGATAGCAATCAGCCCCAGCATTTT.